This T cell receptor beta chain was identified in a study of identifying expanded T cells in peripheral blood. Study-level points and caveats: Clone count variance between roughly 2-week samples rose with total template count. Differentially abundant clones: about 1.1 between replicates, 15 to 17 at around 14 days, approximately 19 at four.

Notes on this clone: Its matching antigen is unknown.

Method: immunoSEQ multiplex PCR; TCRdb's copy keeps in-frame clones and lacks some. Of about 97,000 clones listed, approximately 88% are singletons. Collection occurred without any documented infections or immune events in donors. CDR3 length: 13 amino acids. The trim removed 3 bases at V and 5 bases at J, leaving 4 bases unmatched. Looked up from germline, CDR1 is SGHVS and CDR2 is FQNEAQ. The rearrangement joins TRBV7-8 to TRBJ2-7; 7 nucleotides align to TRBD1. Material for sequencing was blood. This clonotype originated in a person aged 18 to 70 in good health. As DNA, the CDR3 is TGTGCCAGCAGCTTTAACGACAGGGACGAGCAGTACTTC. Residues: CASSFNDRDEQYF.